These 24 T cell receptor beta chains came from one sample sequenced in a study of shared clonotypes between healthy human individuals. Naive CD8 isolation took CD45RO-negative cells positively selected for CCR7 and excluded terminally differentiated effector memory CD45RA+ cells. Generated by immunoSEQ multiplex PCR, the TCRdb table keeps only in-frame clones and is missing some. This sample has about 2 million clones, with approximately 94% found just once. The sequencing sample was made of naive CD8+ T cells sorted from blood. These receptors originate from a man in his late teens or twenties in good health.

The chain is built from TRBV9 and TRBJ2-7, with TRBD2 as a possible D gene (6 bases). The V end lost 3 bases, the J end lost 7 bases, and 20 bases lay between the germline ends. Germline lookup yields CDR1 SGDLS and CDR2 YYNGEE. CDR3 size: 15 residues. CDR3 DNA: TGTGCCAGCAGCGAGGGATCGTCGGCGGCGGGGGAGCAGTACTTC. Translating it yields CASSEGSSAAGEQYF.

This chain joins TRBV9 and TRBJ1-2; the D gene is possibly TRBD1 (5 bases). The CDR3 consists of 19 residues. The germline V gene has CDR1 SGDLS and CDR2 YYNGEE. V was cut by 3 bases and J by 0 bases, with 24 bases left in between. In DNA form, the CDR3 reads TGTGCCAGCAGCGGTGGGGCCGAGGAAGGGGAGACATCTAACTATGGCTACACCTTC. It is translated as CASSGGAEEGETSNYGYTF.

V usage is TRBV9 and J usage is TRBJ2-7; no firm D call. V was cut by 4 bases and J by 4 bases, with 12 bases left in between. Germline CDR1 SGDLS, CDR2 YYNGEE. The CDR3 extends over 13 amino acids. CDR3 DNA sequence: TGTGCCAGCAGCCCCGTCTCGGGTTACGAGCAGTACTTC. Translating gives CASSPVSGYEQYF.

The V and J genes are TRBV5-4 and TRBJ1-3; no firm D call. Germline CDR1 SGHNT, CDR2 YYREEE (reference sequence). V was pared by 5 bases and J by 8 bases, with 17 bases between. The CDR3 runs to 14 residues. The CDR3, as DNA: TGTGCCAGCAGTTCCCTGGCGGGCGCGGACACCATATATTTT. Translated, it gives CASSSLAGADTIYF.

This chain uses TRBV6-4 with TRBJ2-1; 8 bases match TRBD2. The CDR3 loop spans 18 amino acids. Germline V gene lookup returns CDR1 MRHNA and CDR2 SNTAGT. After removal of 5 bases from V and 0 bases from J, the junction contained 12 bases not matched to a gene. The CDR3 loop is CASSTTIAGWSSYNEQFF. CDR3 in DNA: TGTGCCAGCAGTACCACCATAGCGGGGTGGAGCTCCTACAATGAGCAGTTCTTC.

The V and J genes are TRBV28 and TRBJ1-2; 7 positions match TRBD1. The CDR3 runs to 14 residues. The V segment lost 5 bases and the J segment 4 bases; nucleotides outside the gene matches: 7. Germline CDR1 reads MDHEN; CDR2 reads SYDVKM. CDR3 sequence (DNA): TGTGCCAGCAGTACGACAGGGTACGGCTATGGCTACACCTTC. Translation: CASSTTGYGYGYTF.

The chain has TRBV19 and TRBJ2-7; weak D call: TRBD1 (6 bases). With 3 bases removed from V and 3 bases from J, the gap between germline ends came to 15 bases. Germline V gene data show CDR1 as LNHDA and CDR2 as SQIVND (reference sequence). There are 15 residues in the CDR3. The CDR3 DNA reads TGTGCCAGTAGTATCGCACAGGGAAGAGACTACGAGCAGTACTTC. This gives the protein CASSIAQGRDYEQYF.

CDR3 DNA: TGTGCCAGCAGCATCTTATGGGCTAGGACAGATACGCAGTATTTT. Amino acids: CASSILWARTDTQYF. The J gene is TRBJ2-3, the V gene TRBV7-9; D call uncertain. The CDR3 consists of 15 residues. Deletions cut 5 bases from V and 3 bases from J, with 15 bases between. The germline V gene has CDR1 SEHNR and CDR2 FQNEAQ (reference sequence). Complete variable domain (other parts from reference TRBV7-9 and TRBJ2-3): DTGVSQNPRHKITKRGQNVTFRCDPISEHNRLYWYRQTLGQGPEFLTYFQNEAQLEKSRLLSDRFSAERPKGSFSTLEIQRTEQGDSAMYLCASSILWARTDTQYFGPGTRLTVL.

This chain links TRBV5-5 with TRBJ2-2; 7 bases map to TRBD1. This CDR3 is built from 16 residues. Trimming removed 1 base from V and 2 bases from J; junction bases left unmatched: 5. The germline gives CDR1 SGHKS, CDR2 YYEKEE (reference sequence). CDR3 sequence (DNA): TGTGCCAGCAGCTTGTGGCCAGGGGGAAACACCGGGGAGCTGTTTTTT. Protein product: CASSLWPGGNTGELFF. The entire variable domain, with the rest obtained from reference TRBV5-5 and TRBJ2-2, is as follows: DAGVTQSPTHLIKTRGQQVTLRCSPISGHKSVSWYQQVLGQGPQFIFQYYEKEERGRGNFPDRFSARQFPNYSSELNVNALLLGDSALYLCASSLWPGGNTGELFFGEGSRLTVL.

The chain recombines TRBV4-3 with TRBJ1-1, with D perhaps matching TRBD1 (5 bases). Trimming removed 0 bases at V and 1 base at J, with 12 bases between. The CDR3 has 16 amino acids. Germline V lookup: CDR1 LGHNA, CDR2 YSLEER. The CDR3 DNA reads as TGCGCCAGCAGCCAAGATCATGAAGACAGGAACACTGAAGCTTTCTTT. This gives the protein CASSQDHEDRNTEAFF.

This chain links TRBV5-6 with TRBJ2-5; D remains ambiguous. This CDR3 has 14 residues. V was shortened by 0 bases and J by 5 bases, with 11 bases between the two germline ends. CDR1 SGHDT and CDR2 YYEEEE come from the germline V gene. CDR3 amino acids: CASSLEVGEETQYF. DNA for the CDR3: TGTGCCAGCAGCTTGGAAGTTGGCGAGGAGACCCAGTACTTC. The entire variable domain, with the rest obtained from reference TRBV5-6 and TRBJ2-5, is as follows: DAGVTQSPTHLIKTRGQQVTLRCSPKSGHDTVSWYQQALGQGPQFIFQYYEEEERQRGNFPDRFSGHQFPNYSSELNVNALLLGDSALYLCASSLEVGEETQYFGPGTRLLVL.

V is TRBV27 and J is TRBJ2-6, with a possible D match to TRBD1 (6 bases). The CDR3 contains 18 residues. Germline CDR1 is MNHEY and CDR2 is SMNVEV (reference sequence). V shed 1 base and J shed 2 bases, with 15 bases lying between them. This CDR3 reads CASSLYGTIPAGANVLTF. In nucleotides, the CDR3 is TGTGCCAGCAGTTTATACGGGACAATCCCTGCTGGGGCCAACGTCCTGACTTTC.

Note on this clone: The same CDR3 also results from other DNA sequences found in this sample. The J gene is TRBJ2-7, the V gene TRBV19, with D unresolved. In germline, CDR1 is LNHDA, CDR2 SQIVND (reference sequence). The CDR3 is made up of 12 amino acids. Trimming pared 0 bases from V and 3 bases from J, leaving 3 bases between. This CDR3 reads CASSIDGYEQYF. CDR3 DNA: TGTGCCAGTAGTATAGACGGCTACGAGCAGTACTTC.

Worth noting for this clone: The sample has other DNA sequences that encode this CDR3 too. The rearrangement links TRBV4-1 to TRBJ1-4; D not certain. There are 14 residues in the CDR3. Germline V gives CDR1 MGHRA, CDR2 YSYEKL. V was cut by 4 bases and J by 2 bases, with 8 bases left in between. The CDR3 bases are TGCGCCAGCAGCCCCAGAGATACTAATGAAAAACTGTTTTTT. It yields the protein CASSPRDTNEKLFF.

This clone came up a few times. The rearrangement joins TRBV27 to TRBJ1-2, with D possibly matching TRBD1 (6 bases). The germline gives CDR1 MNHEY, CDR2 SMNVEV (reference sequence). The CDR3 totals 16 residues. Trimming took off 6 bases at V and 8 bases at J, with 25 bases between the two ends. The CDR3 protein is CASRVGFGGGGSGYTF. CDR3 DNA: TGTGCCAGCAGGGTTGGCTTTGGAGGAGGGGGAAGCGGCTACACCTTC.

V and J are TRBV27 and TRBJ2-4; a weak D match, TRBD1 (6 bases). The CDR3 covers 12 residues. Germline V gives CDR1 MNHEY, CDR2 SMNVEV (reference sequence). V lost 3 bases to trimming and J lost 9 bases, with 9 bases between them. The CDR3 DNA reads as TGTGCCAGCAGTTTGGAAGGGGGCATTCAGTACTTC. It codes for CASSLEGGIQYF.

The gene calls are TRBV6-5 and TRBJ2-3, with D perhaps assigned TRBD1 or TRBD2 (5 bases each). Germline V CDR1 and CDR2: MNHEY, SVGAGI. The CDR3 loop spans 14 amino acids. The V gene lost 6 bases and the J gene lost 2 bases, with 12 bases spanning the gap. The CDR3 sequence: CASSPGPNTDTQYF. The CDR3 nucleotides read TGTGCCAGCAGCCCGGGACCCAACACAGATACGCAGTATTTT.

The V and J genes are TRBV4-3 and TRBJ2-7; 8 nucleotides align to TRBD2. CDR3 length: 13 residues. V dropped 0 bases and J dropped 5; count of bases not matched to a gene: 0. Germline assignment: CDR1 LGHNA and CDR2 YSLEER. Here the CDR3 reads CASSQERGDEQYF. The CDR3 DNA sequence: TGCGCCAGCAGCCAAGAGCGGGGGGACGAGCAGTACTTC.

The J gene is TRBJ2-1, the V gene TRBV6-5, with D hard to call. V was clipped by 6 bases and J by 2 bases, with 11 bases between them. Germline loops: CDR1 MNHEY, CDR2 SVGAGI. The CDR3 loop spans 14 amino acids. The CDR3 loop is CASREYETYNEQFF. The CDR3 nucleotides are TGTGCCAGCAGGGAATACGAAACCTACAATGAGCAGTTCTTC.

This chain uses TRBV27 with TRBJ1-2; D gene ambiguous. The V gene's germline CDR1 is MNHEY and CDR2 SMNVEV (reference sequence). V lost 6 bases, J lost 4 bases, and 12 bases lay in between. The CDR3 covers 13 residues. As DNA, the CDR3 is TGTGCCAGCAGATCTTACACGGGCTATGGCTACACCTTC. Its protein is CASRSYTGYGYTF.

The CDR3 bases are TGTGCCAGCAGCCAATACCCGGGACTCGGGGGATTGTCCTACGAGCAGTACTTC. Protein product: CASSQYPGLGGLSYEQYF. The chain couples TRBV14 to TRBJ2-7; the D gene is possibly TRBD2 (6 bases). The CDR3 consists of 18 residues. Trimming removed 2 bases at V and 1 base at J, with 21 bases between. Germline values: CDR1 SGHDN, CDR2 FVKESK.

This clone was recorded only once. The CDR3 loop is CASSLAGGRAANTGELFF. The DNA of the CDR3 is TGTGCCAGCAGCTTAGCAGGCGGGAGGGCTGCGAACACCGGGGAGCTGTTTTTT. The gene calls are TRBV7-2 and TRBJ2-2, with 9 bases fitting TRBD2. CDR1 is SGHTA, CDR2 FQGNSA, per germline. The length of the CDR3 is 18 residues. V dropped 0 bases and J dropped 0; count of bases not matched to a gene: 5.

The chain carries TRBV27 and TRBJ2-3; D is ambiguous. This CDR3 has 14 amino acids. Trimming cost V 1 base and J 6 bases, with 11 bases left between them. Germline lookup yields CDR1 MNHEY and CDR2 SMNVEV (reference sequence). The DNA of the CDR3 is TGTGCCAGCAGTTTATTAAGTGGATGGGATACGCAGTATTTT. It codes for CASSLLSGWDTQYF.

This chain links TRBV6-5 with TRBJ2-3; no firm D call. CDR1 and CDR2 from the germline V gene are MNHEY and SVGAGI. There are 14 residues in the CDR3. Trimming pared 8 bases from V and 4 bases from J, leaving 16 bases between. DNA of the CDR3: TGTGCCAGCTCCGAAAAGGCGGTCCCAGATACGCAGTATTTT. Its translation is CASSEKAVPDTQYF.